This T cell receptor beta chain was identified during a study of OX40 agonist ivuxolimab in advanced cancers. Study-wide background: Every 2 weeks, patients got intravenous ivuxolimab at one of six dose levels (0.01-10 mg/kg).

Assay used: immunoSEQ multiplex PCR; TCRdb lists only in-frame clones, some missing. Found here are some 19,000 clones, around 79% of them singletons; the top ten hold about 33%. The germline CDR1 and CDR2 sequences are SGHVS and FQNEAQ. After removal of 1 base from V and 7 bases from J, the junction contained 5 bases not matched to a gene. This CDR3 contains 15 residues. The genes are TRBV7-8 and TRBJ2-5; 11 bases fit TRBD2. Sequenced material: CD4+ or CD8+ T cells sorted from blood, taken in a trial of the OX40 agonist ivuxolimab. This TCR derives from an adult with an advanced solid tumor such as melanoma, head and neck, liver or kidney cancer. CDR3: CASSLVTSGVGTQYF. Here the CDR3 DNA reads TGTGCCAGCAGCTTAGTGACTAGCGGGGTGGGGACCCAGTACTTC.